The clone carrying this T cell receptor (beta chain) was detected only once. Clones were read by immunoSEQ multiplex PCR, and TCRdb kept only the in-frame ones, dropping some. The table has 150,000 or so clones, roughly 80% seen once. These data are taken from a study of blood T cell repertoires in COVID-19. V lost 4 bases and J lost 5, with 9 bases in between. Germline CDR1 reads SGHRS; CDR2 reads YFSETQ. This CDR3 spans 12 amino acids. The origin of this receptor is a woman older than 75 with acute or convalescent COVID-19. Sequenced material: peripheral blood. The genes are TRBV5-1 and TRBJ1-2, with TRBD1 as a possible D gene (5 bases). The DNA for the CDR3 is TGCGCCAGCAGCACCACAGGATATGGCTACACCTTC. Its translation is CASSTTGYGYTF.